The T cell receptor (beta chain) described here comes from a study of blood T cell repertoires in COVID-19. Study in general: Sites across the United States, Italy and Spain contributed samples from acute and convalescent COVID-19. The analysed material was cDNA or gDNA that came from T cells, B-cell-depleted T cells, or PBMCs.

Germline trimming cut 10 bases from V and 0 bases from J; bases unmatched to any gene: 9. The CDR3 is 16 amino acids. The germline V gene encodes CDR1 MNHNY and CDR2 SVGAGI (reference sequence). As handled by the study authors: Nucleated cell counts were estimated from reference gene primer amplification. TCRdb's table, derived via immunoSEQ multiplex PCR, lists solely in-frame clones and lacks some. V, J and clone size are those of that table, while D and trimming were read from the DNA. The data show some 21,000 clones, nearly 75% seen once. The chain uses TRBV6-6 and TRBJ2-6; 7 bases line up with TRBD1. This clonotype was obtained from a human donor in a cohort sampled during active or convalescent COVID-19. Specimen: peripheral blood. This CDR3 reads CATRSTGLSGANVLTF. The CDR3, as DNA: TGTGCCACCCGGTCGACAGGGCTCTCTGGGGCCAACGTCCTGACTTTC.